A single sample gave rise to the 21 T cell receptor beta chains below, sequenced in a study of cytomegalovirus exposure and HLA in healthy donors. The primer mix had 60 Vbeta and 13 Jbeta primers. Sequencing used immunoSEQ multiplex PCR; TCRdb keeps in-frame clones, though not all of them. The sample holds about 140,000 clones, 80% seen once. Sequencing input: PBMCs. Every receptor here comes from a male donor in good health and CMV-seronegative.

V is TRBV6-5 and J is TRBJ1-6; TRBD1 might be the D (5 bases). The germline V gene encodes CDR1 MNHEY and CDR2 SVGAGI. Trimming removed 6 bases from V and 10 bases from J, with 13 bases in between. This CDR3 is 13 amino acids long. The CDR3 DNA sequence: TGTGCCAGCAGCCGACAGACTGGGTCACCCCTCCACTTT. It yields the protein CASSRQTGSPLHF.

The CDR3 loop reads CASSRGPNYGYTF. CDR3 coding DNA: TGTGCCAGCAGCCGAGGGCCAAACTATGGCTACACCTTC. The genes are TRBV6-5 and TRBJ1-2; D is uncertain. V was clipped by 6 bases and J by 2 bases, with 10 bases between them. Germline CDR1 MNHEY, CDR2 SVGAGI. The CDR3 contains 13 residues.

V and J are TRBV5-8 and TRBJ2-3; 11 bases are shared with TRBD2. This CDR3 spans 16 amino acids. Germline lookup yields CDR1 SGHTS and CDR2 YDEGEE. The V segment lost 3 bases and the J segment 1 base; nucleotides outside the gene matches: 4. The CDR3 DNA follows: TGTGCCAGCAGCTCCAAGACTAGCGGGGGCACAGATACGCAGTATTTT. Its translation is CASSSKTSGGTDTQYF.

The J gene is TRBJ1-2, the V gene TRBV30; D may be TRBD1 (5 bases). In germline, CDR1 is GTSNPN, CDR2 SVGIG (reference sequence). V gave up 2 bases and J gave up 3 bases, with 7 bases separating them. This CDR3 has 12 residues. CDR3 in DNA: TGTGCCTGGAGTCAGGGATACTATGGCTACACCTTC. Protein product: CAWSQGYYGYTF.

The chain links TRBV6-9 to TRBJ1-3; 9 nucleotides agree with TRBD1. The CDR3 runs 18 residues. The ends lost 4 bases at V and 0 bases at J; junction bases unmatched: 10. Germline V gives CDR1 MNHGY, CDR2 SVAAGI. As DNA, the CDR3 is TGTGCCAGCAGTTTTTCCGGGACAGGGACCGACTCTGGAAACACCATATATTTT. This translates into CASSFSGTGTDSGNTIYF.

Of note for this clone: Other DNA sequences within the sample encode an identical CDR3. The V and J genes are TRBV30 and TRBJ1-5; D is possibly TRBD1 (6 bases). V was clipped by 2 bases and J by 2 bases, with 7 bases between them. In germline, CDR1 is GTSNPN, CDR2 SVGIG (reference sequence). The CDR3 consists of 13 residues. The CDR3 bases are TGTGCCTGGAGTTCAGGGGGCAATCAGCCCCAGCATTTT. Protein: CAWSSGGNQPQHF.

The CDR3 nucleotides read TGTGCCAGCAGTTTATGGACAGCTTCCAATGAGCAGTTCTTC. Protein sequence: CASSLWTASNEQFF. The chain combines TRBV28 with TRBJ2-1; a possible D gene is TRBD1 (5 bases). Germline values: CDR1 MDHEN, CDR2 SYDVKM. This CDR3 is 14 amino acids long. Trimming removed 0 bases at V and 6 bases at J, with 9 bases between.

The V call is TRBV5-6, the J call TRBJ2-2, with a tentative D call TRBD1 (7 bases). With 3 bases removed from V and 3 bases from J, the gap between germline ends came to 24 bases. Germline CDR1 and CDR2: SGHDT and YYEEEE. This CDR3 has 19 residues. The CDR3 loop reads CASSSPWGGTEFHTGELFF. The CDR3 DNA reads as TGTGCCAGCAGCTCCCCCTGGGGCGGGACAGAATTTCACACCGGGGAGCTGTTTTTT.

In its sample, this clone was seen a few times. The gene calls are TRBV5-1 and TRBJ2-3; 14 bases align to TRBD2. V was pared by 7 bases and J by 5 bases, with 9 bases of the junction left unmatched. This CDR3 is 16 amino acids long. Germline V gene lookup returns CDR1 SGHRS and CDR2 YFSETQ. CDR3 sequence (DNA): TGCGCCAGCCGACCAGGAGGACTAGCGGGGGGAGATACGCAGTATTTT. Residues: CASRPGGLAGGDTQYF.

The V call is TRBV19, the J call TRBJ1-2; TRBD1 matches at 10 bases. CDR3 length: 17 amino acids. With V trimmed by 5 bases and J by 8 bases, 17 bases remained unmatched. The germline CDR1 and CDR2 sequences are LNHDA and SQIVND (reference sequence). The CDR3 is CASSAPPGQGFEGGYTF. CDR3 nucleotide sequence: TGTGCCAGTAGTGCTCCACCGGGACAGGGGTTCGAAGGAGGCTACACCTTC.

This clone was observed a handful of times. The chain combines TRBV28 with TRBJ1-2, with a tentative D call TRBD1 (5 bases). Germline V gene data show CDR1 as MDHEN and CDR2 as SYDVKM. With 6 bases removed from V and 6 bases from J, the gap between germline ends came to 17 bases. This CDR3 contains 14 residues. CDR3 DNA sequence: TGTGCCAGCAGGAGGGGTGAGGGGAGGGATGGCTACACCTTC. This codes for CASRRGEGRDGYTF.

This chain connects TRBV2 to TRBJ2-2; TRBD1 matches 8 bases. The V segment lost 9 bases and the J segment 4 bases; nucleotides outside the gene matches: 10. The CDR3 contains 15 residues. Germline-derived CDR1 and CDR2 are SNHLY and FYNNEI. The CDR3 DNA sequence: TGTGCCAGTCACCGGGACAGGTTCGCCACCGGGGAGCTGTTTTTT. This translates into CASHRDRFATGELFF.

The gene calls are TRBV30 and TRBJ1-2, with a tentative D call TRBD1 (6 bases). This CDR3 contains 11 residues. Trimming took off 4 bases at V and 8 bases at J, with 11 bases between the two ends. Germline V lookup: CDR1 GTSNPN, CDR2 SVGIG (reference sequence). The CDR3 coding sequence is TGTGCCTGGAACAGGGTCGACGGCTACACCTTC. Translated: CAWNRVDGYTF.

The chain joins TRBV11-2 to TRBJ2-5; possible D gene TRBD1, 5 bases. CDR3 size: 15 residues. In germline, CDR1 is SGHAT, CDR2 FQNNGV. The V end lost 4 bases, the J end lost 2 bases, and 14 bases lay between the germline ends. As DNA, the CDR3 is TGTGCCAGCAGCTACAGTTGGGGCCTACAAGAGACCCAGTACTTC. Its protein is CASSYSWGLQETQYF.

This rearrangement joins TRBV5-5 to TRBJ1-2; D is unresolved. The V gene lost 3 bases and the J gene lost 8 bases, with 11 bases spanning the gap. The germline V gene encodes CDR1 SGHKS and CDR2 YYEKEE (reference sequence). The CDR3 totals 12 residues. The CDR3 protein is CASSSTPRGYTF. As DNA, the CDR3 is TGTGCCAGCAGCTCAACCCCTCGGGGCTACACCTTC.

The rearrangement uses TRBV25-1 and TRBJ2-1; TRBD1 matches at 7 bases. The CDR3 extends over 17 amino acids. Germline values: CDR1 MGHDK, CDR2 SYGVNS. V was pared by 1 base and J by 0 bases, with 6 bases of the junction left unmatched. The chain's CDR3 is CASSESGGLSSYNEQFF. The CDR3 DNA follows: TGTGCCAGCAGTGAATCAGGGGGTTTGAGCTCCTACAATGAGCAGTTCTTC.

This chain links TRBV7-9 with TRBJ1-6; TRBD1 agrees at 9 bases. Germline trimming cut 5 bases from V and 14 bases from J; bases unmatched to any gene: 10. The CDR3 is 14 residues long. Germline V CDR1 and CDR2: SEHNR, FQNEAQ (reference sequence). The CDR3 region is CASSTGTGLRALHF. DNA for the CDR3: TGTGCCAGCAGCACCGGGACAGGGCTACGGGCCCTCCACTTT.

This clone has just one count. The V and J genes are TRBV30 and TRBJ1-6, with a weak D call TRBD1 (6 bases). V was pared by 5 bases and J by 3 bases, with 8 bases between. The CDR3 is 13 residues long. The germline gives CDR1 GTSNPN, CDR2 SVGIG (reference sequence). CDR3: CAWAQGYNSPLHF. The CDR3 region has the DNA TGTGCCTGGGCACAGGGCTATAATTCACCCCTCCACTTT.

The CDR3 DNA follows: TGTGCCAGCAGCCCAACCGTACGCCAGGCCCAGCATTTT. Protein sequence: CASSPTVRQAQHF. V and J are TRBV7-8 and TRBJ1-5; D unclear. Germline V gene lookup returns CDR1 SGHVS and CDR2 FQNEAQ. The CDR3 spans 13 residues. V lost 5 bases and J 11 bases, leaving 16 bases between the germline ends.

The rearrangement uses TRBV4-3 and TRBJ1-1, with TRBD1 as a possible D gene (5 bases). The CDR3 is 15 residues long. Germline V gene sequence: CDR1 LGHNA, CDR2 YSLEER. V dropped 1 base and J dropped 1 base, with 10 bases sitting between them. The CDR3 bases are TGCGCCAGCAGCCAAGGGGGCGGCCGGAACACTGAAGCTTTCTTT. Translating it yields CASSQGGGRNTEAFF.

The chain recombines TRBV5-6 with TRBJ1-5; D remains unclear. V was pared by 3 bases and J by 0 bases, with 7 bases between. Germline V gene sequence: CDR1 SGHDT, CDR2 YYEEEE. This CDR3 is built from 14 residues. CDR3 in amino acids: CASSYLDSNQPQHF. Written as DNA, the CDR3 is TGTGCCAGCAGCTATTTAGATAGCAATCAGCCCCAGCATTTT.